The 20 T cell receptor beta chains reported below all come from one sample, sequenced in a study of glioma-infiltrating T cells. Amplification of TCR alpha and beta CDR3 regions from RNA used iRepertoire nested multiplex PCR. From the multiplex PCR reads, TCRdb called clonotypes with MiXCR, one entry per CDR3 protein. The sample lists about 380,000 distinct CDR3 sequences, around 38% occurring once. Sequencing input: glioma tissue, nonneoplastic brain tissue, or PBMCs (not recorded which). These receptors were taken from a human donor with low-grade glioma or glioblastoma, undergoing nonglioma brain surgery, or in good health (not recorded which).

This clonotype has more than one count but fewer than ten. The genes are TRBV11-2 and TRBJ2-2; unclear D gene. Germline V gives CDR1 SGHAT, CDR2 FQNNGV. Deletions cut 5 bases from V and 6 bases from J, with 4 bases between. The CDR3 runs to 11 residues. DNA for the CDR3: TGTGCCAGCAGCCATGCCGGGGAGCTGTTTTTT. Translated, it gives CASSHAGELFF.

The rearrangement joins TRBV4-1 to TRBJ2-7; D might be TRBD2 (5 bases). CDR1 and CDR2 from the germline V gene are MGHRA and YSYEKL. V lost 0 bases and J 6 bases, leaving 9 bases between the germline ends. The CDR3 consists of 13 residues. DNA of the CDR3: TGCGCCAGCAGCCAAGAGAGGGTAAGCGAGCAGTACTTC. It is translated as CASSQERVSEQYF.

The chain is built from TRBV28 and TRBJ2-1, with 9 bases aligning to TRBD2. Germline loops: CDR1 MDHEN, CDR2 SYDVKM. The CDR3 contains 18 residues. V was clipped by 3 bases and J by 2 bases; unmatched bases: 11. The CDR3 spells CASSFLTSGLGTYNEQFF. The CDR3 DNA reads as TGTGCCAGCAGTTTCCTGACTAGCGGACTGGGTACCTACAATGAGCAGTTCTTC.

This clonotype has more than one count but fewer than ten. This chain joins TRBV7-2 and TRBJ2-7; D possibly corresponds to TRBD2 (7 bases). This CDR3 has 14 residues. The V end lost 5 bases, the J end lost 0 bases, and 11 bases lay between the germline ends. Germline V gives CDR1 SGHTA, CDR2 FQGNSA. The CDR3 loop is CASSPGDYSYEQYF. Written as DNA, the CDR3 is TGTGCCAGCAGCCCAGGGGACTACTCCTACGAGCAGTACTTC. Supplemented by reference TRBV7-2 and TRBJ2-7, the full variable domain reads GAGVSQSPSNKVTEKGKDVELRCDPISGHTALYWYRQSLGQGLEFLIYFQGNSAPDKSGLPSDRFSAERTGGSVSTLTIQRTQQEDSAVYLCASSPGDYSYEQYFGPGTRLTVT.

This clonotype was recorded once. The junction departs from germline at one end; a sequencing error may be responsible. CDR3 protein: CAGSGRDTQYF. The DNA for the CDR3 is TGTGCCGGCAGCGGGAGAGATACGCAGTATTTT. This chain connects TRBV7-2 to TRBJ2-3, with 8 bases that match TRBD2. There are 11 residues in the CDR3. CDR1 and CDR2 from the germline V gene are SGHTA and FQGNSA.

V gene TRBV15 combines with J gene TRBJ2-3, with D maybe TRBD1 (6 bases). This CDR3 is built from 18 residues. V lost 5 bases and J 2 bases, leaving 23 bases between the germline ends. Germline V gene lookup returns CDR1 LNHNV and CDR2 YYDKDF (reference sequence). CDR3 residues: CATSATLGTGPHTDTQYF. The DNA of the CDR3 is TGTGCCACCAGCGCTACCTTAGGCACAGGGCCTCACACAGATACGCAGTATTTT.

The table lists this clonotype with a count of one. The chain carries TRBV4-1 and TRBJ2-1; the D gene is possibly TRBD2 (7 bases). Looked up from germline, CDR1 is MGHRA and CDR2 is YSYEKL. V was shortened by 1 base and J by 8 bases, with 15 bases between the two germline ends. This CDR3 contains 15 residues. The CDR3: CASSQGLGAGDEQFF. CDR3 DNA: TGCGCCAGCAGCCAAGGGTTGGGGGCGGGGGATGAGCAGTTCTTC.

This clonotype came up once. At one end the junction does not follow the germline gene, possibly because of a read error. CDR3 sequence (DNA): TGCGCCAGCAGCCAAGGGGCCGGGCAGCCCCAGCGTTTT. Protein product: CASSQGAGQPQRF. This rearrangement joins TRBV4-1 to TRBJ1-5; the D is unclear. The germline V gene encodes CDR1 MGHRA and CDR2 YSYEKL. The CDR3 covers 13 residues.

The chain joins TRBV19 to TRBJ1-2; a possible D gene is TRBD1 (5 bases). The CDR3 loop spans 14 amino acids. V dropped 4 bases and J dropped 7 bases, with 16 bases sitting between them. Germline CDR1 reads LNHDA; CDR2 reads SQIVND (reference sequence). The CDR3 protein is CASSSHKAGIGYTF. DNA of the CDR3: TGTGCCAGTAGTAGCCATAAGGCAGGGATTGGCTACACCTTC. Looking up the rest from reference TRBV19 and TRBJ1-2 gives the full variable domain: DGGITQSPKYLFRKEGQNVTLSCEQNLNHDAMYWYRQDPGQGLRLIYYSQIVNDFQKGDIAEGYSVSREKKESFPLTVTSAQKNPTAFYLCASSSHKAGIGYTFGSGTRLTVV.

This chain connects TRBV7-9 to TRBJ2-3; D is tentatively TRBD1 or TRBD2 (5 bases each). V was shortened by 2 bases and J by 2 bases, with 11 bases between the two germline ends. The CDR3 has 15 residues. Germline V gene data show CDR1 as SEHNR and CDR2 as FQNEAQ (reference sequence). CDR3 protein: CASSLFGTDTDTQYF. The DNA of the CDR3 is TGTGCCAGCAGCTTATTCGGGACGGACACAGATACGCAGTATTTT.

The chain uses TRBV27 and TRBJ2-2, with a tentative D call TRBD1 (6 bases). Trimming stripped 5 bases from V and 5 bases from J, with 27 bases between. CDR1 and CDR2 from the germline V gene are MNHEY and SMNVEV (reference sequence). The CDR3 is made up of 19 amino acids. CDR3 amino acids: CASSEEQGRGYEETGELFF. CDR3 bases: TGTGCCAGCAGTGAGGAACAGGGAAGGGGTTATGAAGAAACCGGGGAGCTGTTTTTT.

This clonotype was picked up many times. J is TRBJ2-3 and V is TRBV6-5; TRBD2 is a possible D gene (5 bases). V was pared by 2 bases and J by 4 bases, with 10 bases between. This CDR3 is 14 amino acids long. The germline V gene encodes CDR1 MNHEY and CDR2 SVGAGI. The CDR3 region has the DNA TGTGCCAGCAGTTACCGCGAGGGCTCAGATACGCAGTATTTT. This translates into CASSYREGSDTQYF.

The V gene is TRBV7-9, the J gene TRBJ1-1, with a possible D match to TRBD1 (5 bases). Germline V lookup: CDR1 SEHNR, CDR2 FQNEAQ (reference sequence). The V end was cut by 1 base, the J end by 4 bases, with 13 bases between. The CDR3 covers 15 residues. The CDR3 DNA sequence: TGTGCCAGCAGCTTAGGGTCACAGGTGGGCACTGAAGCTTTCTTT. The encoded protein is CASSLGSQVGTEAFF.

This clonotype was detected a few times. V is TRBV7-2 and J is TRBJ2-5; 7 bases align to TRBD2. Germline CDR1 is SGHTA and CDR2 is FQGNSA. After removal of 0 bases from V and 4 bases from J, the junction contained 2 bases not matched to a gene. This CDR3 has 14 residues. As DNA, the CDR3 is TGTGCCAGCAGCTTAGCAAGCGGGGCAGAGACCCAGTACTTC. It specifies CASSLASGAETQYF.

About this clonotype: A much larger clone lies a single base off, so this may be a read error. This sequence joins TRBV7-9 and TRBJ2-1; D may be TRBD1 (5 bases). The CDR3 runs 12 residues. Germline CDR1 is SEHNR and CDR2 is FQNEAQ (reference sequence). As DNA, the CDR3 is TGTGCCAGCAGCCTGCAGGGCAATGAGCGGTTCTTC. It specifies CASSLQGNERFF. The variable domain in full, completed from reference TRBV7-9 and TRBJ2-1, reads DTGVSQNPRHKITKRGQNVTFRCDPISEHNRLYWYRQTLGQGPEFLTYFQNEAQLEKSRLLSDRFSAERPKGSFSTLEIQRTEQGDSAMYLCASSLQGNERFFGPGTRLTVL.

Comments on this clonotype: This may be a read error: a much more frequent sequence differs by one nucleotide. Here the CDR3 omits its conserved ending phenylalanine or tryptophan, so a read error is the likely source. The chain couples TRBV6-1 to TRBJ1-5, with TRBD1 matching over 8 bases. The CDR3 runs to 16 residues. V gave up 7 bases and J gave up 2 bases; unmatched junction bases: 10. Germline CDR1 MNHNS, CDR2 SASEGT. CDR3 bases: TGTGCCAGCACTCCCGGGACAGGTAACGGCAATCAGCCCCAGCATCTT. Translated: CASTPGTGNGNQPQHL.

This clonotype came up many times. CDR3 nucleotide sequence: TGTGCCAGCGGGGACTTTCGTGACGACGAGCAGTACTTC. The encoded protein is CASGDFRDDEQYF. This chain joins TRBV6-2 or TRBV6-3 and TRBJ2-7; D possibly corresponds to TRBD2 (6 bases). The CDR3 sequence is 13 residues long. V lost 8 bases to trimming and J lost 5 bases, with 16 bases between them. Germline CDR1 is MNHEY and CDR2 is SVGEGT.

In its sample, this clonotype was seen many times. The chain employs TRBV28 and TRBJ2-3, with no clear D. The ends were cut back, 7 bases at V and 3 bases at J, with 17 bases in the middle. This CDR3 has 15 amino acids. Germline V lookup: CDR1 MDHEN, CDR2 SYDVKM. CDR3 region: CASTGPAEVTDTQYF. In nucleotides, the CDR3 is TGTGCCAGCACGGGCCCGGCCGAGGTTACAGATACGCAGTATTTT.

The V and J genes are TRBV19 and TRBJ1-1; no clear D. Trimming took 8 bases from V and 1 from J, leaving 8 bases between them. CDR1 LNHDA and CDR2 SQIVND come from the germline V gene (reference sequence). There are 12 residues in the CDR3. For the CDR3, the DNA is TGTGCCAGTGTAGACGGGAACACTGAAGCTTTCTTT. As protein: CASVDGNTEAFF.

This clonotype was recorded at least ten times. The chain has TRBV28 and TRBJ2-7; 12 bases fit TRBD2. Germline V gene sequence: CDR1 MDHEN, CDR2 SYDVKM. The CDR3 is 14 residues long. V lost 5 bases, J lost 6 bases, and 5 bases stayed unmatched. CDR3 coding DNA: TGTGCCAGCAGTGGGACTAGCGGGCCCGTCGAGCAGTACTTC. Translating gives CASSGTSGPVEQYF.